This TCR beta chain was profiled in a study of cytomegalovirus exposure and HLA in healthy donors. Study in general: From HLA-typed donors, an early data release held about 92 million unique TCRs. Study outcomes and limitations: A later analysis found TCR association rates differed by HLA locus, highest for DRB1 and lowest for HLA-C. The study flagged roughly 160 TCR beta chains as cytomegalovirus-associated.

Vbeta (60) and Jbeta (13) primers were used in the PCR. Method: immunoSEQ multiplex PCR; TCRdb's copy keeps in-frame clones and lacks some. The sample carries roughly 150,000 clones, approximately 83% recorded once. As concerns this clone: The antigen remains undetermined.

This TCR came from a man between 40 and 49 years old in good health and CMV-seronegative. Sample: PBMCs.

CDR3 sequence (DNA): TGCGCCAGCAGCGCCAGGGGTGATGGCGACACCGGGGAGCTGTTTTTT. Translating it yields CASSARGDGDTGELFF. V is TRBV5-1 and J is TRBJ2-2, with D perhaps TRBD1 (6 bases). This CDR3 has 16 amino acids. The V gene's germline CDR1 is SGHRS and CDR2 YFSETQ. Trimming took 4 bases from V and 3 from J, leaving 16 bases between them. The complete variable domain, with remaining parts taken from reference TRBV5-1 and TRBJ2-2, reads KAGVTQTPRYLIKTRGQQVTLSCSPISGHRSVSWYQQTPGQGLQFLFEYFSETQRNKGNFPGRFSGRQFSNSRSEMNVSTLELGDSALYLCASSARGDGDTGELFFGEGSRLTVL.